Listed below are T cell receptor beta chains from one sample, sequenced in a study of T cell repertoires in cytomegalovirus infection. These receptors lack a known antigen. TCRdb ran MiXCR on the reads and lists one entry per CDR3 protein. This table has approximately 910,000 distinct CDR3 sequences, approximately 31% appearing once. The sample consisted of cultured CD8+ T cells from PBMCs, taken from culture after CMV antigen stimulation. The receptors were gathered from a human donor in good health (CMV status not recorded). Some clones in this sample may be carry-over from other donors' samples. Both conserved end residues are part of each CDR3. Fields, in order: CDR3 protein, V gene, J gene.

CDR3aa: CASSYSVRAGTPNTGELFF
v_gene: TRBV6-2/TRBV6-3
j_gene: TRBJ2-2

CDR3aa: CASSESQGAKNIQYF
v_gene: TRBV2
j_gene: TRBJ2-4

CDR3aa: CASSQDWGTANTEAFF
v_gene: TRBV4-1
j_gene: TRBJ1-1

CDR3aa: CASRRRTGVNTEAFF
v_gene: TRBV6-1
j_gene: TRBJ1-1

CDR3aa: CAILAREPYNEQFF
v_gene: TRBV10-3
j_gene: TRBJ2-1

CDR3aa: CASSLPGGTGYTF
v_gene: TRBV12-3/TRBV12-4
j_gene: TRBJ1-2

CDR3aa: CASSFAIGRENKNTGELFF
v_gene: TRBV7-3
j_gene: TRBJ2-2

CDR3aa: CASSPHEGVNTEAFF
v_gene: TRBV12-3/TRBV12-4
j_gene: TRBJ1-1

CDR3aa: CASSLRGQGLSWNEKLFF
v_gene: TRBV7-2
j_gene: TRBJ1-4

CDR3aa: CASSLRFGDGYTF
v_gene: TRBV7-8
j_gene: TRBJ1-2

CDR3aa: CASSGQARNTGELFF
v_gene: TRBV6-1
j_gene: TRBJ2-2

CDR3aa: CASSTDRDYGYTF
v_gene: TRBV27
j_gene: TRBJ1-2

CDR3aa: CASSLGNGYTF
v_gene: TRBV7-9
j_gene: TRBJ1-2

CDR3aa: CASSLSIGTGFLLAKNIQYF
v_gene: TRBV7-2
j_gene: TRBJ2-4

CDR3aa: CASTLQGVEGNTIYF
v_gene: TRBV6-5
j_gene: TRBJ1-3

CDR3aa: CASSPEGAVTDTQYF
v_gene: TRBV4-1
j_gene: TRBJ2-3

CDR3aa: CASSLLFLGEDYGYTF
v_gene: TRBV5-1
j_gene: TRBJ1-2

CDR3aa: CASGGDSVKDNEQFF
v_gene: TRBV12-5
j_gene: TRBJ2-1

CDR3aa: CASSPPQVGGLYNEQFF
v_gene: TRBV7-6
j_gene: TRBJ2-1

CDR3aa: CASSAEGDSRDTQYF
v_gene: TRBV9
j_gene: TRBJ2-3

CDR3aa: CASSRLESTDTQYF
v_gene: TRBV27
j_gene: TRBJ2-3

CDR3aa: CASTTGGGETDTQYF
v_gene: TRBV9
j_gene: TRBJ2-3

CDR3aa: CASSLNRGHSPLHF
v_gene: TRBV7-2
j_gene: TRBJ1-6

CDR3aa: CASSLMSSGGSDTQYF
v_gene: TRBV5-4
j_gene: TRBJ2-3

CDR3aa: CASSLAWRRQETQYF
v_gene: TRBV7-6
j_gene: TRBJ2-5

CDR3aa: CASSLAAAGVDGYTF
v_gene: TRBV5-5
j_gene: TRBJ1-2

CDR3aa: CASSRNSGSTDTQYF
v_gene: TRBV6-5
j_gene: TRBJ2-3

CDR3aa: CASRDRVDQPQHF
v_gene: TRBV7-2
j_gene: TRBJ1-5

CDR3aa: CAIRLAEGRNEQFF
v_gene: TRBV10-3
j_gene: TRBJ2-1

CDR3aa: CASSIMGAAKFTEAFF
v_gene: TRBV19
j_gene: TRBJ1-1

CDR3aa: CASSFTSGTAEQFF
v_gene: TRBV4-1
j_gene: TRBJ2-1

CDR3aa: CASSQGRDLNTEAFF
v_gene: TRBV3-1
j_gene: TRBJ1-1

CDR3aa: CASSISRGSYEQYF
v_gene: TRBV19
j_gene: TRBJ2-7

CDR3aa: CATSGLGGAGETQYF
v_gene: TRBV24-1
j_gene: TRBJ2-5

CDR3aa: CASSAEQTPIGNEQFF
v_gene: TRBV9
j_gene: TRBJ2-1

CDR3aa: CASSLWQGNQPQHF
v_gene: TRBV27
j_gene: TRBJ1-5

CDR3aa: CASSDTVIMNTEAFF
v_gene: TRBV2
j_gene: TRBJ1-1

CDR3aa: CASRPFPPGQGGNTEAFF
v_gene: TRBV27
j_gene: TRBJ1-1

CDR3aa: CASSERREWVEAFF
v_gene: TRBV19
j_gene: TRBJ1-1

CDR3aa: CASSLGDTRYVNTGELFF
v_gene: TRBV28
j_gene: TRBJ2-2

CDR3aa: CASSLGERKPQHF
v_gene: TRBV28
j_gene: TRBJ1-5

CDR3aa: CASSLGAHLNSPLHF
v_gene: TRBV28
j_gene: TRBJ1-6

CDR3aa: CASSKTVAYEQYF
v_gene: TRBV6-1
j_gene: TRBJ2-7

CDR3aa: CASSQEGSGGLFYTDTQYF
v_gene: TRBV4-1
j_gene: TRBJ2-3

CDR3aa: CASSLGVREETQYF
v_gene: TRBV7-9
j_gene: TRBJ2-5

CDR3aa: CASSSSMGQGEETQYF
v_gene: TRBV7-6
j_gene: TRBJ2-5

CDR3aa: CSAKIMGQPENPLDEQFF
v_gene: TRBV20-1
j_gene: TRBJ2-1

CDR3aa: CASSQGGNFSSYNEQFF
v_gene: TRBV4-1
j_gene: TRBJ2-1

CDR3aa: CASSELRLGNGEKLFF
v_gene: TRBV6-1
j_gene: TRBJ1-4

CDR3aa: CSVVSLAGYEQYF
v_gene: TRBV29-1
j_gene: TRBJ2-7

CDR3aa: CASSSPGPFFSSGANVLTF
v_gene: TRBV7-9
j_gene: TRBJ2-6

CDR3aa: CAISDDSQNTEAFF
v_gene: TRBV10-3
j_gene: TRBJ1-1

CDR3aa: CASSLIGGYYGYTF
v_gene: TRBV7-9
j_gene: TRBJ1-2

CDR3aa: CASSPGTGWGPDGYTF
v_gene: TRBV5-4
j_gene: TRBJ1-2

CDR3aa: CASRGVRIRDTEAFF
v_gene: TRBV19
j_gene: TRBJ1-1

CDR3aa: CSVGSPTNRYGYTF
v_gene: TRBV29-1
j_gene: TRBJ1-2

CDR3aa: CASSVESSSRDGQYF
v_gene: TRBV9
j_gene: TRBJ2-7

CDR3aa: CASSRDPDSSYNSPLHF
v_gene: TRBV2
j_gene: TRBJ1-6